Shown below are 8 T cell receptor beta chains from a single sample sequenced in a study of blood T cell repertoires in COVID-19. Libraries were prepared by immunoSEQ multiplex PCR; TCRdb keeps only in-frame clonotypes and omits some of them. The top ten hold approximately 5.3% of the sample, which has 200,000 to 300,000 clones, approximately 86% seen once. Sequencing input: peripheral blood. The receptor source for this set is a woman aged 60-70 years with COVID-19, enrolled during active disease.

The chain is built from TRBV9 and TRBJ2-3; D is possibly TRBD1 (6 bases). V lost 1 base, J lost 8 bases, and 11 bases lay in between. The CDR3 covers 13 residues. Germline loops: CDR1 SGDLS, CDR2 YYNGEE. The CDR3 DNA follows: TGTGCCAGCAGCGTACAGGGGCAAGGTACGCAGTATTTT. This sequence encodes CASSVQGQGTQYF.

The rearrangement uses TRBV13 and TRBJ2-7, with 7 nucleotides matching TRBD1. This CDR3 has 14 residues. V was pared by 5 bases and J by 4 bases, with 8 bases of the junction left unmatched. Germline CDR1 is PRHDT and CDR2 is FYEKMQ (reference sequence). The CDR3 coding sequence is TGTGCCAGCAGCCCACCGCGACAGGGATACGAGCAGTACTTC. Its protein is CASSPPRQGYEQYF.

Here the CDR3 DNA reads TGTGCCAGCAGCCAACAACCCGGGAGCCGGGAGACCCAGTACTTC. Translated, it gives CASSQQPGSRETQYF. This chain joins TRBV4-2 and TRBJ2-5, with D maybe TRBD2 (6 bases). With 2 bases removed from V and 5 bases from J, the gap between germline ends came to 15 bases. The CDR3 length is 15 residues. The germline CDR1 and CDR2 sequences are LGHNA and YNFKEQ.

V is TRBV2 and J is TRBJ1-6; tentative D call: TRBD1 (6 bases). The CDR3 runs 14 residues. The V end lost 7 bases, the J end lost 9 bases, and 16 bases lay between the germline ends. Germline values: CDR1 SNHLY, CDR2 FYNNEI. CDR3 region: CASKGGQGSSPLHF. The CDR3 region has the DNA TGTGCCAGCAAGGGGGGGCAGGGAAGTTCACCCCTCCACTTT. Looking up the rest from reference TRBV2 and TRBJ1-6 gives the full variable domain: EPEVTQTPSHQVTQMGQEVILRCVPISNHLYFYWYRQILGQKVEFLVSFYNNEISEKSEIFDDQFSVERPDGSNFTLKIRSTKLEDSAMYFCASKGGQGSSPLHFGNGTRLTVT.

This chain links TRBV7-9 with TRBJ1-4; D gene uncertain. V was clipped by 4 bases and J by 3 bases, with 21 bases between them. The germline V gene has CDR1 SEHNR and CDR2 FQNEAQ (reference sequence). The CDR3 has 18 amino acids. The CDR3 protein is CASSWGVGVNGANEKLFF. The CDR3 DNA follows: TGTGCCAGCAGCTGGGGAGTGGGTGTAAATGGTGCTAATGAAAAACTGTTTTTT.

CDR3 nucleotide sequence: TGTGCCAGCAGAAATCACGGGAAAACCCAAGAGACCCAGTACTTC. This translates into CASRNHGKTQETQYF. The genes are TRBV28 and TRBJ2-5; weak D call: TRBD2 (5 bases). The germline V and J ends were trimmed by 6 bases and 1 base, with 15 bases remaining between them. The germline gives CDR1 MDHEN, CDR2 SYDVKM. CDR3 length: 15 residues.

This chain's CDR3 is CASSLWGSMNTEAFF. CDR3 in DNA: TGCGCCAGCAGCTTATGGGGCAGCATGAACACTGAAGCTTTCTTT. The V call is TRBV5-1, the J call TRBJ1-1; D might be TRBD1 (5 bases). V shed 2 bases and J shed 0 bases, with 11 bases lying between them. Per germline, CDR1 SGHRS and CDR2 YFSETQ. The CDR3 covers 15 residues.

The chain combines TRBV7-8 with TRBJ2-4; no clear D gene. Germline values: CDR1 SGHVS, CDR2 FQNEAQ. The CDR3 has 17 amino acids. V lost 2 bases and J lost 0, with 14 bases in between. Here the CDR3 reads CASSLFKSGLAKNIQYF. The CDR3 DNA follows: TGTGCCAGCAGCTTATTTAAGAGTGGGCTAGCCAAAAACATTCAGTACTTC.